The clone carrying this TCR beta chain was seen repeatedly, ten times or more. No antigen is known for it. These data are taken from a study of CD8 T cells in ankylosing spondylitis. V dropped 5 bases and J dropped 7 bases, with 9 bases sitting between them. This CDR3 spans 11 amino acids. The germline gives CDR1 DFQATT, CDR2 SNEGSKA (reference sequence). General observations from the study: Blood from ankylosing spondylitis patients appeared to carry a characteristic eight-variant TCR beta motif.

TCRdb fed the 5' RACE reads into MiXCR, producing one record per CDR3 protein. The sample carries a few hundred thousand distinct CDR3 sequences, 5.5% to 7.5% recorded once. This TCR derives from a male donor with ankylosing spondylitis. Sequencing used blood, either unsorted or a sorted T cell fraction (not recorded which). The chain couples TRBV20-1 to TRBJ1-3; D uncertain. The CDR3: CSAVSSNTIYF. The DNA for the CDR3 is TGCAGTGCTGTTAGTTCGAACACCATATATTTT.